This T cell receptor beta chain came from a study of cytotoxic CD8 clonotypes in ibrutinib-treated CLL (dated by TCRdb to about 2021). The study in broad terms: The cohort had about a dozen relapsed/refractory and about 15 treatment-naive patients; roughly 18 were IGHV unmutated. Cryopreserved peripheral blood mononuclear cells were collected before treatment, at response, and at either disease progression or sustained remission. An average of roughly 270,000 productive templates and 94,082 productive rearrangements was obtained per sample. Of the 90 or so participants in the trial, approximately 25 had longitudinal samples available. Patients were still on ibrutinib when every remission and progressive disease sample was collected. Response samples were taken after a median of roughly a year on treatment, ranging from roughly 6 to 36 months. Partial responses were observed in roughly 25 patients and complete responses in 2; after a median follow-up of roughly 62 months, remission was maintained in some 14 patients and progression was observed in approximately twelve.

Here is what the overall study found, with its caveats: Baseline clonality was found to be higher than that of age-matched healthy donors and was strongly correlated with circulating CD8+ T-cell counts. Sustained-remission and progressing patients did not have matched sampling times, and lymph node repertoires were not examined. Public clonotypes were rare and either contracted or stayed stable during treatment, and the rise in clonality at ibrutinib response reflected the expansion of private clonotypes. Clonality increased at ibrutinib response, stayed stable in sustained remission, and fell back toward baseline at progression.

According to the germline V gene, CDR1 reads SGDLS and CDR2 reads YYNGEE. The CDR3 holds 14 amino acids from the cysteine to the phenylalanine. The kept DNA is CDR3 alone, 42 bases in frame from the first base. V gives up 0 bases and J gives up 2 bases, and the segment between their germline ends measures 9 bases. Roughly 2 micrograms of genomic DNA were extracted from cryopreserved PBMCs for TCR beta library preparation. Longitudinal blood samples from CLL patients receiving ibrutinib monotherapy were subjected to high-throughput TCR beta sequencing. The patients took part in an open-label, single-center phase 2 trial of ibrutinib monotherapy. On a MiSeq, deep resolution sequencing aimed for a depth between 1 in 1 million and 1 in 200,000 T cells, with each clonotype covered 10x on average. The immunoSEQ hsTCRB Kit was used to generate the TCR beta libraries. The authors processed their data as follows. ImmunoSEQ Data Assistant and ImmunoSEQ Analyzer were used for data analysis, and V, D and J genes were assigned according to IMGT definitions. Clonality was computed as one minus normalized Shannon entropy of productive rearrangement frequencies, ranging from 0 to 1. Public clonotype analysis was restricted to overrepresented clonotypes comprising at least 0.05% of each patient's repertoire. Approximately 12 repertoires from age-matched healthy donors, obtained from immuneACCESS, served as clonality controls. TCRdb took over this immuneACCESS table, retaining in-frame rearrangements with V and J assigned. Such tables are incomplete; in checked studies, under half of the missing clones stem from an unresolved V gene, and the remainder is unexplained. V, J and clone size are those of that table, while D and trimming were read from the DNA. Counted in this sample were under 150,000 clones; around 82% of them appeared once. The ten largest clones capture 7.6% of the sample.

Concerning this clone itself: The antigen this receptor binds is unknown. It has no much larger one-base neighbor in the sample; base qualities were not kept.

Here the chain combines TRBV9 and TRBJ2-7, with an unclear D gene assignment. The sample here was PBMCs, taken after 36 months of ibrutinib treatment. The clonotype comes from a human donor with chronic lymphocytic leukemia. The sequenced DNA: TGTGCCAGCAGCGTAGAAGGTCAGGCCTACGAGCAGTACTTC. This gives the protein CASSVEGQAYEQYF.